These 23 T cell receptor beta chains share one sample of origin, sequenced in a study of blood T cells in healthy people across ages. Sample-barcoded 5' priming and a J-beta primer mix drove a second PCR of about 6 to 12 cycles. MiXCR was run by TCRdb on the 5' RACE reads, yielding one entry per CDR3 protein. The sample has about 1.7 million distinct CDR3 sequences, roughly 28% seen once. Sequencing was done on a sample of blood. All receptors come from a woman aged 30 to 39 in good health.

V usage is TRBV2 and J usage is TRBJ2-1; 8 positions match TRBD1. Trimming cost V 6 bases and J 0 bases; bases outside gene matches: 4. The CDR3 spans 15 residues. The V gene's germline CDR1 is SNHLY and CDR2 FYNNEI. The CDR3 sequence: CASRRTGSSYNEQFF. The DNA for the CDR3 is TGTGCCAGCAGGAGGACAGGGAGCTCCTACAATGAGCAGTTCTTC. The full variable domain, its missing parts supplied by reference TRBV2 and TRBJ2-1, is EPEVTQTPSHQVTQMGQEVILRCVPISNHLYFYWYRQILGQKVEFLVSFYNNEISEKSEIFDDQFSVERPDGSNFTLKIRSTKLEDSAMYFCASRRTGSSYNEQFFGPGTRLTVL.

This sequence joins TRBV7-7 and TRBJ2-2; no reliable D call. The germline CDR1 and CDR2 sequences are SSHAT and FNYEAQ (reference sequence). With 5 bases removed from V and 1 base from J, the gap between germline ends came to 14 bases. This CDR3 region has 16 residues. The CDR3 spells CASSGLGVGNTGELFF. Here the CDR3 DNA reads TGTGCCAGCAGCGGGCTGGGTGTGGGGAACACCGGGGAGCTGTTTTTT. The full variable domain, with the rest looked up from reference TRBV7-7 and TRBJ2-2, is GAGVSQSPRYKVTKRGQDVTLRCDPISSHATLYWYQQALGQGPEFLTYFNYEAQPDKSGLPSDRFSAERPEGSISTLTIQRTEQRDSAMYRCASSGLGVGNTGELFFGEGSRLTVL.

This clonotype was counted a few times. The chain links TRBV25-1 to TRBJ2-5, with 10 bases identical to TRBD1. Germline values: CDR1 MGHDK, CDR2 SYGVNS. The CDR3 loop spans 15 amino acids. J lost 5 bases, V lost 2 bases, and 5 bases had no gene match. The CDR3 here is CASSEMTGGGETQYF. In DNA form, the CDR3 reads TGTGCCAGCAGTGAAATGACAGGGGGCGGGGAGACCCAGTACTTC.

Many counts were recorded for this clonotype. V usage is TRBV20-1 and J usage is TRBJ1-2; 7 positions agree with TRBD1. The CDR3 totals 15 residues. Germline V gives CDR1 DFQATT, CDR2 SNEGSKA (reference sequence). The trim removed 0 bases at V and 4 bases at J, leaving 8 bases unmatched. CDR3: CSARDPDRRSYGYTF. In DNA, the CDR3 is TGCAGTGCTAGAGATCCGGACAGGCGCTCCTATGGCTACACCTTC.

V is TRBV6-1 and J is TRBJ1-6; D is uncertain. Per the germline V gene, CDR1 is MNHNS and CDR2 is SASEGT. Trimming removed 1 base from V and 6 bases from J, with 4 bases in between. This CDR3 is built from 13 residues. This CDR3 is CASSEGSNSPLHF. DNA for the CDR3: TGTGCCAGCAGTGAAGGAAGTAATTCACCCCTCCACTTT.

This chain links TRBV5-1 with TRBJ1-1; tentatively, D is TRBD1 (5 bases). The germline V gene has CDR1 SGHRS and CDR2 YFSETQ. The CDR3 extends over 18 amino acids. Trimming left V 4 bases short and J 1 base short, with 23 bases between. The CDR3 DNA reads as TGCGCCAGCAGCCCGGGGCGAGGGCAGACTTTGTGGAACACTGAAGCTTTCTTT. It translates to CASSPGRGQTLWNTEAFF.

This clonotype occurred many times. The junction shows a germline mismatch at one end, possibly a read error. CDR3 loop: CASSLGQNQETQYF. Written as DNA, the CDR3 is TGTGCCAGCAGCTTGGGACAGAACCAAGAGACCCAGTACTTC. J is TRBJ2-5 and V is TRBV5-1, with 7 bases lining up with TRBD1. CDR1 is SGHRS, CDR2 YFSETQ, per germline. The CDR3 runs to 14 residues.

With regard to this clonotype: The junction departs from the called germline gene at one end, perhaps through a read error. The V call is TRBV28, the J call TRBJ2-7, with D possibly called TRBD1 or TRBD2 (5 bases each). The CDR3 sequence is 15 residues long. Germline V gene data show CDR1 as MDHEN and CDR2 as SYDVKM. The CDR3 sequence: CASILSGTAAYEQYF. CDR3 sequence (DNA): TGTGCCAGCATTTTATCCGGGACGGCGGCCTACGAGCAGTACTTC.

This clonotype turned up a few times. The V call is TRBV18, the J call TRBJ1-5; 7 bases line up with TRBD1. The V and J ends lost 1 base and 3 bases, in that order; junction bases with no gene match: 3. This CDR3 is 15 amino acids long. From germline, CDR1 is KGHSH and CDR2 LQKENI. The CDR3 loop is CASSPLQGYNQPQHF. CDR3 nucleotides: TGTGCCAGCTCACCACTACAGGGGTACAATCAGCCCCAGCATTTT.

This clonotype was seen at least ten times. The genes are TRBV10-3 and TRBJ2-7; TRBD1 matches at 9 bases. In germline, CDR1 is ENHRY, CDR2 SYGVKD. The V and J ends lost 6 bases and 4 bases, in that order; junction bases with no gene match: 1. The CDR3 has 12 residues. CDR3 bases: TGTGCCATCAGAGGACAGGGGTACGAGCAGTACTTC. The encoded protein is CAIRGQGYEQYF.

About this clonotype itself: At one of its ends the junction is not consistent with the germline gene, which may arise from a read error. V and J are TRBV5-5 and TRBJ2-3, with TRBD1 as a possible D gene (6 bases). Germline V gene lookup returns CDR1 SGHKS and CDR2 YYEKEE (reference sequence). CDR3 length equals 16 residues. CDR3: CASSLRGTFSIDTQYF. Written as DNA, the CDR3 is TGTGCCAGCAGCTTGAGGGGGACATTTAGCATAGATACGCAGTATTTT.

There are many counts of this clonotype. J is TRBJ2-1 and V is TRBV11-1; 9 bases fit TRBD2. Looked up from germline, CDR1 is SGHAT and CDR2 is FQDESV (reference sequence). This CDR3 has 15 residues. The V gene end was trimmed by 6 bases and the J gene end by 1 base; junction bases not matched to a gene: 4. CDR3 sequence (DNA): TGTGCCAGCAGGGCTAGCGGGGCTTCCTACAATGAGCAGTTCTTC. Translated: CASRASGASYNEQFF.

Details on this clonotype: The junction shows a germline mismatch at one end, possibly a read error. The rearrangement links TRBV14 to TRBJ2-1; 8 bases fit TRBD2. From germline, CDR1 is SGHDN and CDR2 FVKESK. The CDR3 loop spans 15 amino acids. The CDR3 sequence is CASSLTSGAYNGQFF. In DNA, the CDR3 is TGTGCCAGCAGCCTCACTAGCGGAGCTTACAATGGGCAGTTCTTC.

This chain connects TRBV7-2 to TRBJ2-7; D may be TRBD2 (7 bases). The V and J ends lost 6 bases and 7 bases respectively, with 19 bases between them. The CDR3 covers 14 residues. CDR1 and CDR2 (germline): SGHTA, FQGNSA. The CDR3 spells CASRVYGGQLEQYF. As DNA, the CDR3 is TGTGCCAGCAGAGTTTACGGGGGGCAACTTGAGCAGTACTTC.

This clonotype has more than one count but fewer than ten. A clone one base away is much larger, so this may be a read error. V is TRBV6-6 and J is TRBJ2-7; D is uncertain. CDR3 length: 11 residues. Germline V gene data show CDR1 as MNHNY and CDR2 as SVGAGI (reference sequence). DNA for the CDR3: TGTACCAGCAGTTACGACTACGAGCAGTACTTC. This gives the protein CTSSYDYEQYF.

This clonotype was found a few times. A read error is possible here, since a much larger clone lies one base away. The chain uses TRBV27 and TRBJ2-1, with D perhaps matching TRBD2 (6 bases). V lost 7 bases and J lost 0, with 10 bases in between. The CDR3 is 14 amino acids. Germline V CDR1 and CDR2: MNHEY, SMNVEV (reference sequence). The CDR3 loop is CASTFGSSYNEQFF. CDR3 nucleotide sequence: TGTGCCAGCACTTTCGGGAGCTCCTACAATGAGCAGTTCTTC.

This clonotype was seen only a few times. The chain links TRBV20-1 to TRBJ2-3, with 8 bases fitting TRBD2. J lost 0 bases, V lost 5 bases, and 7 bases had no gene match. There are 15 residues in the CDR3. CDR1 DFQATT and CDR2 SNEGSKA come from the germline V gene (reference sequence). This chain's CDR3 is CSAPSLAESTDTQYF. DNA for the CDR3: TGCAGTGCTCCCTCACTAGCGGAGAGCACAGATACGCAGTATTTT.

Many counts were recorded for this clonotype. The chain joins TRBV7-2 to TRBJ1-1, with D perhaps matching TRBD1 (5 bases). The ends were cut back, 1 base at V and 10 bases at J, with 16 bases in the middle. This CDR3 is 14 amino acids long. Germline CDR1 and CDR2: SGHTA and FQGNSA. CDR3 sequence (DNA): TGTGCCAGCAGCTTAGGATGGGGGGAGGGTTCAGCTTTCTTT. Translating it yields CASSLGWGEGSAFF. Drawing the rest from reference TRBV7-2 and TRBJ1-1, the complete variable domain is GAGVSQSPSNKVTEKGKDVELRCDPISGHTALYWYRQSLGQGLEFLIYFQGNSAPDKSGLPSDRFSAERTGGSVSTLTIQRTQQEDSAVYLCASSLGWGEGSAFFGQGTRLTVV.

V is TRBV11-1 and J is TRBJ1-6; D ambiguous. Trimming cost V 6 bases and J 0 bases, with 33 bases left between them. This CDR3 has 23 residues. CDR1 is SGHAT and CDR2 is FQDESV in the germline V gene (reference sequence). CDR3 DNA: TGTGCCAGCAGTTATATGGACGGCTGGCCCTCACGAACACTGAGCTCCTATAATTCACCCCTCCACTTT. Amino acids: CASSYMDGWPSRTLSSYNSPLHF.

This chain uses TRBV30 with TRBJ2-2; 8 bases agree with TRBD2. The CDR3 sequence is 15 residues long. CDR1 is GTSNPN, CDR2 SVGIG, per germline (reference sequence). Losses at the gene ends were 0 bases for V and 6 bases for J; bases not matched to a gene: 6. Written as DNA, the CDR3 is TGTGCCTGGAGTGTCAGCGGGAGCGTTCCCGGGGAGCTGTTTTTT. Translation: CAWSVSGSVPGELFF.

This rearrangement joins TRBV5-1 to TRBJ2-3; TRBD2 matches at 12 bases. V dropped 2 bases and J dropped 5; count of bases not matched to a gene: 3. The CDR3 is made up of 15 amino acids. Germline values: CDR1 SGHRS, CDR2 YFSETQ. CDR3 sequence: CASSFRLAGEDTQYF. In DNA form, the CDR3 reads TGCGCCAGCAGCTTTAGACTAGCGGGAGAAGATACGCAGTATTTT.

On this clonotype: This sequence may be a read error, since a much larger clone differs from it by one base. The rearrangement links TRBV7-6 to TRBJ2-1, with D perhaps given as TRBD1 or TRBD2 (5 bases each). Germline values: CDR1 SGHVS, CDR2 FNYEAQ. V was pared by 3 bases and J by 6 bases, with 12 bases between. CDR3 length: 14 residues. CDR3 region: CASSLGENSNEQFF. Written as DNA, the CDR3 is TGTGCCAGCAGCTTGGGGGAAAACTCCAATGAGCAGTTCTTC.

Points on this clonotype: A read error likely explains this, since a far larger clone differs by one base. The V gene is TRBV28, the J gene TRBJ2-7, with D unclear. Germline CDR1 MDHEN, CDR2 SYDVKM. The CDR3 length is 12 residues. The CDR3 reads CTSSGNSYEQYF. The CDR3 DNA is TGTACCAGCTCAGGTAACTCGTACGAGCAGTACTTC.